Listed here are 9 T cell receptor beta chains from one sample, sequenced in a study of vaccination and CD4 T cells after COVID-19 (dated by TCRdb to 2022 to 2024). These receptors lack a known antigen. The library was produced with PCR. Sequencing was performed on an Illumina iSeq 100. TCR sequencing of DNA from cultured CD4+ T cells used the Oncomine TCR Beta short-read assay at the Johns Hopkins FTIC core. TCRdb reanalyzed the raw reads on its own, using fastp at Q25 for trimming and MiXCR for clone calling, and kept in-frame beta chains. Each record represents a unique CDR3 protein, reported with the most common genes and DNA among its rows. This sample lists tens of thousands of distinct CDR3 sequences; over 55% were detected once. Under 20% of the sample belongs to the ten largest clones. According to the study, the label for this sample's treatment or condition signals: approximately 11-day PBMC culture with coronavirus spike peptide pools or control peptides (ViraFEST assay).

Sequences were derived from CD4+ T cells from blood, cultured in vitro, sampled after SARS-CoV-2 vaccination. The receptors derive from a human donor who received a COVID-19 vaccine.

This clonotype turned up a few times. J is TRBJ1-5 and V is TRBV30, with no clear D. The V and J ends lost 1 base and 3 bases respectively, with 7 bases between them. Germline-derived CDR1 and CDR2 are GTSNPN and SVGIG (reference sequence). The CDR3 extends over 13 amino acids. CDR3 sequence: CAWSADHNQPQHF. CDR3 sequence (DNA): TGTGCCTGGAGTGCAGACCACAATCAGCCCCAGCATTTT.

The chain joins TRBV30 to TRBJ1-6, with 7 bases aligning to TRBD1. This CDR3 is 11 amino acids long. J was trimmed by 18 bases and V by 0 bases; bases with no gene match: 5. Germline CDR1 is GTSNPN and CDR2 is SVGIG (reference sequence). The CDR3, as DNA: TGTGCCTGGAGTGTACAGGGACAGAACCACTTT. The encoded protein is CAWSVQGQNHF.

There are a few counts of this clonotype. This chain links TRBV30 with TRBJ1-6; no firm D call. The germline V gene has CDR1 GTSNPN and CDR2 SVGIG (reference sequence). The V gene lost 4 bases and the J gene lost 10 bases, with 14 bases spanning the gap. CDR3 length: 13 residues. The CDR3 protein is CAWNSRIGSPLHF. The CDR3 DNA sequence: TGTGCCTGGAACAGCAGAATCGGGTCACCCCTCCACTTT.

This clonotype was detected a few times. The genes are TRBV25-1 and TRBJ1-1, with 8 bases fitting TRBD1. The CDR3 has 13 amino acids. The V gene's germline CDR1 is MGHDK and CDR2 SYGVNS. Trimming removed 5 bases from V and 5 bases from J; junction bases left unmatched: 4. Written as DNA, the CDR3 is TGTGCCAGCAGTCGGACAGGGACAACTGAAGCTTTCTTT. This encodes CASSRTGTTEAFF. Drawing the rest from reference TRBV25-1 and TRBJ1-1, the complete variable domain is EADIYQTPRYLVIGTGKKITLECSQTMGHDKMYWYQQDPGMELHLIHYSYGVNSTEKGDLSSESTVSRIRTEHFPLTLESARPSHTSQYLCASSRTGTTEAFFGQGTRLTVV.

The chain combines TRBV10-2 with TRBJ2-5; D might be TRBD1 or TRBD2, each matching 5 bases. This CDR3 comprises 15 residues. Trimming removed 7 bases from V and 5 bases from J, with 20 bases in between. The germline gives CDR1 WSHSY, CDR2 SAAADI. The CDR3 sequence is CASIGRLSWGETQYF. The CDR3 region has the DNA TGCGCCAGCATTGGCCGACTCTCATGGGGGGAGACCCAGTACTTC.

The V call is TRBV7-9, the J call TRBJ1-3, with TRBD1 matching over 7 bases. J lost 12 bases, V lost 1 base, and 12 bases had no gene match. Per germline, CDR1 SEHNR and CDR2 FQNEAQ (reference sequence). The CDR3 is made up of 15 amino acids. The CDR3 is CASSLGTGSSYHIYF. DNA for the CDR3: TGTGCCAGCAGCTTAGGGACAGGCTCCTCTTATCACATATATTTT.

The DNA for the CDR3 is TGCACCAGCAGCCACATACCTAGCGTCAGCACAGATACGCAGTATTTT. Protein: CTSSHIPSVSTDTQYF. The V and J genes are TRBV1 and TRBJ2-3; no check of the table's D call, TRBD2, against the DNA was made. TRBV1 is flagged as a pseudogene. The CDR3 spans 16 residues.

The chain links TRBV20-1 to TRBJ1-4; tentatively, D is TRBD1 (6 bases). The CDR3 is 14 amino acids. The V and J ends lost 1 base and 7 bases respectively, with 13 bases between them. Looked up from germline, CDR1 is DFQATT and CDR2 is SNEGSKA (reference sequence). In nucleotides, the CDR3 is TGCAGTGCTAGAGCCCAGGCCAGGGGTGAAAAACTGTTTTTT. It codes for CSARAQARGEKLFF.

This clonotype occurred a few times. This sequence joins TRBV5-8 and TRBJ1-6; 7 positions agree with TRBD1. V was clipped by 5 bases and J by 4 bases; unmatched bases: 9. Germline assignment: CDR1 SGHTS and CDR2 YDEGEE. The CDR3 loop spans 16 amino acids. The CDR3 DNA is TGTGCCAGCAGTTCAGGGGGAGGAGGGTATAATTCACCCCTCCACTTT. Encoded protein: CASSSGGGGYNSPLHF.